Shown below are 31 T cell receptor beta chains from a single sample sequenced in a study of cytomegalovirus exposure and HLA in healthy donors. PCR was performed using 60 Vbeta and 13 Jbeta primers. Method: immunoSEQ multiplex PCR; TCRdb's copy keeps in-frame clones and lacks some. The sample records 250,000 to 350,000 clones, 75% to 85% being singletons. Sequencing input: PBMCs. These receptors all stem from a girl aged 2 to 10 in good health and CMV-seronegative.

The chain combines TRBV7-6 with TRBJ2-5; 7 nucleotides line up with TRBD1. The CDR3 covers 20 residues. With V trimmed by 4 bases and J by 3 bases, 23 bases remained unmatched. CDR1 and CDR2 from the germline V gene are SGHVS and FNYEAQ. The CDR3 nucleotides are TGTGCCAGCAGCTCGGACCTAGGGACAGCTCGCCCCGGAACCGAAGAGACCCAGTACTTC. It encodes CASSSDLGTARPGTEETQYF.

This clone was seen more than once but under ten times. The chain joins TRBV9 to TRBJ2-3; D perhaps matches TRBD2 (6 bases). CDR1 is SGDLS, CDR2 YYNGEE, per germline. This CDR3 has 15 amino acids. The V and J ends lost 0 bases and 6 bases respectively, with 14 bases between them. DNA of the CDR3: TGTGCCAGCAGCGTAGCCCCGGGAGAGGGGGATACGCAGTATTTT. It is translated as CASSVAPGEGDTQYF.

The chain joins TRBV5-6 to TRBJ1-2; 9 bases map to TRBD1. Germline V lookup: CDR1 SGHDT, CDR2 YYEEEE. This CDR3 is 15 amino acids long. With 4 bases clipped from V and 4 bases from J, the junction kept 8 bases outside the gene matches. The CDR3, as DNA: TGTGCCAGCAGCCGCGCCCCGGGACAGGGCTATGGCTACACCTTC. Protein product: CASSRAPGQGYGYTF.

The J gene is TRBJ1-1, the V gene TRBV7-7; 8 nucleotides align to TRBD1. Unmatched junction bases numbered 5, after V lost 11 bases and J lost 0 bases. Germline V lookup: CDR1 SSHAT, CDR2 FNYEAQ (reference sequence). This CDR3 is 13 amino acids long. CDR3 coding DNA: TGTGCCGTATGGGACAGGCTGAACACTGAAGCTTTCTTT. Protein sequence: CAVWDRLNTEAFF.

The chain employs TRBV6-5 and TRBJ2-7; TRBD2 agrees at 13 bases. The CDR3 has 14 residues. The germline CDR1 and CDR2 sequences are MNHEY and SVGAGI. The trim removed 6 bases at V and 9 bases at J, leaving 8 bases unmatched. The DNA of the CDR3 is TGTGCCAGCAGCTTCGGACTAGCGGGAGAGGCGCAGTACTTC. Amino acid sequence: CASSFGLAGEAQYF.

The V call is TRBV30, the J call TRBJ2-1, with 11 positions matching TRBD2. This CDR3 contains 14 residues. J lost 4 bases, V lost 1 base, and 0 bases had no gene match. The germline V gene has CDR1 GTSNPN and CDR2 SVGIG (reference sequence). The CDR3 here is CAWSGLAGYNEQFF. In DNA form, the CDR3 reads TGTGCCTGGAGTGGACTAGCGGGATACAATGAGCAGTTCTTC.

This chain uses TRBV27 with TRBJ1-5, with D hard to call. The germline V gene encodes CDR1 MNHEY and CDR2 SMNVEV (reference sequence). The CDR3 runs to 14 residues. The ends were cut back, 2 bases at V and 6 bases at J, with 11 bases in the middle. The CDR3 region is CASSLTPFSQPQHF. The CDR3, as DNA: TGTGCCAGCAGTTTAACCCCTTTCAGTCAGCCCCAGCATTTT.

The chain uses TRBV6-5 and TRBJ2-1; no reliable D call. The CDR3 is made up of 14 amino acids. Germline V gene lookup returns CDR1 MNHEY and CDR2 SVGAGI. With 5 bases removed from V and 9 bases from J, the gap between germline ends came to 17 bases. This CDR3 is CASSESKLRVEQFF. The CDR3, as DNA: TGTGCCAGCAGTGAATCCAAACTCCGGGTTGAGCAGTTCTTC.

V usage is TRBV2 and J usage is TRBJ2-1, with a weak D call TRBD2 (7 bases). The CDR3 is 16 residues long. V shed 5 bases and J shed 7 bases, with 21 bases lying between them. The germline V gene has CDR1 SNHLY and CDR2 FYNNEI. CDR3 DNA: TGTGCCAGCAGTACCCCTACAGGGATCGGGGGGAATGAGCAGTTCTTC. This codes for CASSTPTGIGGNEQFF.

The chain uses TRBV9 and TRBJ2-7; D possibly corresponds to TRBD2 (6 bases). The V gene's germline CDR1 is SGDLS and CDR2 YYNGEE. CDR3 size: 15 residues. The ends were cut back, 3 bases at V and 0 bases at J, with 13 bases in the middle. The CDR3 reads CASSAGVADSYEQYF. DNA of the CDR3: TGTGCCAGCAGCGCGGGGGTTGCCGACTCCTACGAGCAGTACTTC.

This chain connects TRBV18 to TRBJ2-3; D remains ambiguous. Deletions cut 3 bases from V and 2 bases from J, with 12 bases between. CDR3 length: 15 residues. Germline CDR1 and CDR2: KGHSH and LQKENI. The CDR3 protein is CASSPLARDTDTQYF. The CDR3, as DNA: TGTGCCAGCTCACCTCTCGCCCGAGACACAGATACGCAGTATTTT.

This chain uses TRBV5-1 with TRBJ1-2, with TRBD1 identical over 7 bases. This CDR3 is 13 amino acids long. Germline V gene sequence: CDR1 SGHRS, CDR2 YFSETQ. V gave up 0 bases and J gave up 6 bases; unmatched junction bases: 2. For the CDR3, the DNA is TGCGCCAGCAGCTTGGTGACAGGGAATGGCTACACCTTC. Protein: CASSLVTGNGYTF. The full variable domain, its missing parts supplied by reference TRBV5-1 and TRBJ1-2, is KAGVTQTPRYLIKTRGQQVTLSCSPISGHRSVSWYQQTPGQGLQFLFEYFSETQRNKGNFPGRFSGRQFSNSRSEMNVSTLELGDSALYLCASSLVTGNGYTFGSGTRLTVV.

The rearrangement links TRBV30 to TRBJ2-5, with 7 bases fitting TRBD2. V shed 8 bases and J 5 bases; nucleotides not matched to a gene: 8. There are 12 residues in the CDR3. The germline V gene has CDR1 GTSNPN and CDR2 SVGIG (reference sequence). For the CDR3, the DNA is TGTGCCAGGGAGGGCCCCGCCGAGACCCAGTACTTC. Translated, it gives CAREGPAETQYF.

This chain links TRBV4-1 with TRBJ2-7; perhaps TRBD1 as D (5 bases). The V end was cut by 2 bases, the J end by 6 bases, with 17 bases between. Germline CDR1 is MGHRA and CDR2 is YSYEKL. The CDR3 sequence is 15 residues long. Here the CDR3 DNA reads TGCGCCAGCAGCCAATACTTTAGGGGTATTCTCGAGCAGTACTTC. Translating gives CASSQYFRGILEQYF.

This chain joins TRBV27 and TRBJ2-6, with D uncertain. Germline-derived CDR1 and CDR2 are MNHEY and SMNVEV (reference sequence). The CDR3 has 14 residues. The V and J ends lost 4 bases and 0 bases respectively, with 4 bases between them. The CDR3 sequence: CASSSYSGANVLTF. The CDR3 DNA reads TGTGCCAGCAGTTCGTACTCTGGGGCCAACGTCCTGACTTTC.

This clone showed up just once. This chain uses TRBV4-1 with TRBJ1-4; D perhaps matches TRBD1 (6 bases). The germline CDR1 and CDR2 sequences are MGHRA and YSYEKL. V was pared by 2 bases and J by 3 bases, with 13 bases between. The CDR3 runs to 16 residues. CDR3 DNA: TGCGCCAGCAGCCAAATACAGGGCCCATCTAATGAAAAACTGTTTTTT. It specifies CASSQIQGPSNEKLFF.

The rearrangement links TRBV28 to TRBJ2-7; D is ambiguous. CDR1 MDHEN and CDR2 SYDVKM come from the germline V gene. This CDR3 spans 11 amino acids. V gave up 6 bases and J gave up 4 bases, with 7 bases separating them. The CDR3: CASSYFYEQYF. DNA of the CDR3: TGTGCCAGCAGCTACTTTTACGAGCAGTACTTC.

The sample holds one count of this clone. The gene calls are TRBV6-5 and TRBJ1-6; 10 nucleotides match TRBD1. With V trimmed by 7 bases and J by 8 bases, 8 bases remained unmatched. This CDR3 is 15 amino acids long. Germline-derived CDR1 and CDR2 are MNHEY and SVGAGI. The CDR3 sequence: CASKADRGWDSPLHF. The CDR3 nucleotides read TGTGCCAGCAAAGCGGACAGGGGGTGGGATTCACCCCTCCACTTT.

CDR3 coding DNA: TGCGCCAGCAGGAAGATCAGATTCGGGAGAGGCACTGAAGCTTTCTTT. This sequence encodes CASRKIRFGRGTEAFF. The chain couples TRBV5-1 to TRBJ1-1; no reliable D call. V was pared by 5 bases and J by 4 bases, with 21 bases between. Germline CDR1 reads SGHRS; CDR2 reads YFSETQ. The length of the CDR3 is 16 residues.

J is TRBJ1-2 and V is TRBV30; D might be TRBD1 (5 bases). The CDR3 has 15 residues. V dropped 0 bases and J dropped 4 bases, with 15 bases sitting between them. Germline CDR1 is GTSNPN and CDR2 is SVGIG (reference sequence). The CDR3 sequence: CAWSVSSRVSYGYTF. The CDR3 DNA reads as TGTGCCTGGAGTGTGTCCAGCAGGGTTAGCTATGGCTACACCTTC.

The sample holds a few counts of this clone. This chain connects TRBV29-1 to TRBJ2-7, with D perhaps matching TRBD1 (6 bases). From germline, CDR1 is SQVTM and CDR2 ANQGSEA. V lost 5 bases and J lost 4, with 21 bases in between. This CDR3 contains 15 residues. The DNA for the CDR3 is TGCAGCGTTAAGGCAGGGGTCGGAGTTGGGTACGAGCAGTACTTC. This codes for CSVKAGVGVGYEQYF.

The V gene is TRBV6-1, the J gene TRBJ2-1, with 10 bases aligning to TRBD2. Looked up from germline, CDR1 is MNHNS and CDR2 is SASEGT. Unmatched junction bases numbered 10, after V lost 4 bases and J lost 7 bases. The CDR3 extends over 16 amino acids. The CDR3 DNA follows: TGTGCCAGCAGTGCCGTAGCGGGAGGCCTTCGTAATGAGCAGTTCTTC. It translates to CASSAVAGGLRNEQFF.

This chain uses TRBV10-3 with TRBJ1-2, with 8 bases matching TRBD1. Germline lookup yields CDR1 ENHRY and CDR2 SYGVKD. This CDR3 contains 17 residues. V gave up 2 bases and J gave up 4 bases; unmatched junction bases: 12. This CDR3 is CAISEAPGQESSYGYTF. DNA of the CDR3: TGTGCCATCAGTGAGGCACCGGGACAGGAGAGTAGCTATGGCTACACCTTC.

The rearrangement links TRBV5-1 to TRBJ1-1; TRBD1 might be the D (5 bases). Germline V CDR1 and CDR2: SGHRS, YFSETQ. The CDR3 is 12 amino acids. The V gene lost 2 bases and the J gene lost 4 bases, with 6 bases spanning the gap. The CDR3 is CASSFDSTEAFF. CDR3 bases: TGCGCCAGCAGCTTCGACAGCACTGAAGCTTTCTTT.

The CDR3 DNA follows: TGTGCCAGCAGCTTAGTAACAGGCTCCTACGAGCAGTACTTC. Protein product: CASSLVTGSYEQYF. The chain couples TRBV11-2 to TRBJ2-7, with D possibly TRBD1 on 5 matching bases. The V gene's germline CDR1 is SGHAT and CDR2 FQNNGV. This CDR3 contains 14 residues. The V end lost 1 base, the J end lost 0 bases, and 7 bases lay between the germline ends. Based on the CDR3 plus reference TRBV11-2 and TRBJ2-7, the full variable domain is EAGVAQSPRYKIIEKRQSVAFWCNPISGHATLYWYQQILGQGPKLLIQFQNNGVVDDSQLPKDRFSAERLKGVDSTLKIQPAKLEDSAVYLCASSLVTGSYEQYFGPGTRLTVT.

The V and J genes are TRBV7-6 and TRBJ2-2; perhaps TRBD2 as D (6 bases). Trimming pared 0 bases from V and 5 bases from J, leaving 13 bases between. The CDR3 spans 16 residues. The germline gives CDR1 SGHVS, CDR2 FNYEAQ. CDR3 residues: CASSLAGAGTTGELFF. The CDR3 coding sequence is TGTGCCAGCAGCTTAGCTGGGGCGGGAACGACCGGGGAGCTGTTTTTT.

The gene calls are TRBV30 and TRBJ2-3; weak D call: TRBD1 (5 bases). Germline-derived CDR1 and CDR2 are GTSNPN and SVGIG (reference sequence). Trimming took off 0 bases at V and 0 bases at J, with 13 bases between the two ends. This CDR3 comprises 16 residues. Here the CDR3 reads CAWSVRAGSSTDTQYF. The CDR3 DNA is TGTGCCTGGAGTGTACGGGCAGGGTCGAGCACAGATACGCAGTATTTT.

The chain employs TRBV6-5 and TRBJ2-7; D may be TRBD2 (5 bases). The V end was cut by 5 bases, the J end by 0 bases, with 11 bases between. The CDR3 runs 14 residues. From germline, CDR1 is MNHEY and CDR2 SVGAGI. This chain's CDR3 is CASSPSGDSYEQYF. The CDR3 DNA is TGTGCCAGCAGTCCTTCCGGGGACTCCTACGAGCAGTACTTC.

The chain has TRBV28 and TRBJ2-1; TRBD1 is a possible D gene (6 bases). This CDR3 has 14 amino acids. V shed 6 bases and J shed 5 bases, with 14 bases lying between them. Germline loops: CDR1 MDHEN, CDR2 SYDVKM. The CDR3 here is CASRTGTSHNEQFF. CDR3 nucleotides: TGTGCCAGCAGGACCGGGACATCGCACAATGAGCAGTTCTTC.

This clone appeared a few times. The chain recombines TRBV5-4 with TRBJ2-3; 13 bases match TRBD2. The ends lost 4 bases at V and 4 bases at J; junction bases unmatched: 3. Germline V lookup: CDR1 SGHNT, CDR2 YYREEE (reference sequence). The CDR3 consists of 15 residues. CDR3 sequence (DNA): TGTGCCAGCAGCCGGACTAGCGGGGGCCCAGATACGCAGTATTTT. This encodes CASSRTSGGPDTQYF.

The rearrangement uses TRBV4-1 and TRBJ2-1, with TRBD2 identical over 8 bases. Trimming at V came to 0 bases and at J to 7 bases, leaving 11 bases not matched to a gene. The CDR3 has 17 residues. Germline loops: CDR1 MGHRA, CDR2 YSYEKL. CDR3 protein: CASSQEPGLAEENEQFF. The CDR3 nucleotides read TGCGCCAGCAGCCAAGAACCCGGACTAGCCGAGGAGAATGAGCAGTTCTTC.